This TCR beta chain was recovered during a study of CXCR4 blockade with PD-1 therapy in pancreatic cancer (dated by TCRdb to about 2019). Regarding the study in general: Multiplex immunohistochemistry and TCRbeta immunosequencing of resected pancreatic ductal adenocarcinoma were combined in the study with ex vivo slice culture in which PD-1 and CXCR4 blockade were tested. Two geographically distinct regions were TCR-sequenced from each of more than five tumors to assess intratumoral heterogeneity. The research as a whole found: Clonal expansion was observed in tumors, with a mean productive clonality of approximately 0.15 compared with roughly 0.046 in healthy blood, but no correlation between clonality and survival was found. Only TCRbeta chains were sequenced, so true antigen-specificity overlap of convergent dominant clones remained unconfirmed pending paired alpha-beta single-cell sequencing. A strong correlation was found between the frequency of an amino acid clone and the number of distinct nucleotide rearrangements encoding that clone, which suggests convergent selection driven by common tumor antigens.

The archived tumor blocks were obtained from patients to whom no neoadjuvant therapy had been administered before resection. In the preserved-tissue arm, the study used approximately 32 surgical resection samples taken from roughly 25 pancreatic ductal adenocarcinoma patients who had not previously been treated. DNA for the resection arm was extracted from ten 5-micron curls of FFPE tumor cut next to the multiplex immunohistochemistry slide. According to the germline V gene, CDR1 reads KGHSH and CDR2 reads LQKENI. The CDR3 runs 14 residues from the cysteine to the phenylalanine. Only the CDR3 region is kept as DNA, spanning 42 bases read in frame from base 1. V sheds 3 bases and J sheds 2 bases, leaving 8 bases between their ends. Using the immunoSEQ Assay at Adaptive Biotechnologies, the researchers immunosequenced TCRbeta CDR3 regions from the extracted DNA. In the source study's methods: To quantify the absolute abundance of each unique TCRbeta CDR3, sequences were collapsed and filtered. Clonality was calculated as 1 minus Pielou's evenness, using only productive in-frame rearrangements. Regional overlap was evaluated by tracking the top 100 nucleotide rearrangements across paired samples, and paired versus unrelated samples were compared using the Morisita index. Convergence of nucleotide rearrangements onto identical amino acid sequences was assessed with the immunoSEQ Rearrangement Details tool. This is the immuneACCESS table as TCRdb keeps it, with only in-frame sequences that have V and J called. A part of the clones is gone; compared with another copy, unresolved V genes explain less than half, and the rest is unexplained. D and trimming come from the DNA, and the V and J calls and clone size come from that table. This sample lists 2,500 to 3,000 clones; under 50% were detected once. The top ten hold 5% to 6% of the sample.

Note on this clone: Its antigen is unknown. No base qualities exist here, and no much larger clone lies one base off it.

This TCR was sampled from a human donor with pancreatic ductal adenocarcinoma. The chain uses TRBV18 and TRBJ1-3; no D segment can be confidently identified. Sequenced: tumor tissue. The DNA sequence follows: TGTGCCAGCTCACCGTCGGGCGCTGGAAACACCATATATTTT. Its translation is CASSPSGAGNTIYF.